What follows are 5 T cell receptor beta chains derived from one specimen sequenced in a study of cytomegalovirus exposure and HLA in healthy donors. PCR amplification relied on 60 Vbeta primers (plus 13 Jbeta primers). The repertoire was sequenced with immunoSEQ multiplex PCR; TCRdb's copy has only in-frame clones and lacks some. The data hold around 150,000 clones, with 75% to 85% observed a single time. The sequenced sample was PBMCs. The source is a male donor in good health and CMV-seropositive.

The gene calls are TRBV6-1 and TRBJ2-7, with 7 bases matching TRBD2. The CDR3 sequence is 15 residues long. The V and J ends lost 3 bases and 2 bases, in that order; junction bases with no gene match: 7. Germline V gives CDR1 MNHNS, CDR2 SASEGT. CDR3: CASSDWRGSTYEQYF. As DNA, the CDR3 is TGTGCCAGCAGTGACTGGCGGGGGAGTACCTACGAGCAGTACTTC.

The gene calls are TRBV28 and TRBJ1-1; TRBD1 is a possible D gene (5 bases). The CDR3 consists of 14 residues. The V and J ends lost 6 bases and 6 bases respectively, with 17 bases between them. From germline, CDR1 is MDHEN and CDR2 SYDVKM. The CDR3 reads CASSYFRGYSEAFF. The DNA for the CDR3 is TGTGCCAGCAGCTATTTCCGGGGGTATTCTGAAGCTTTCTTT.

V usage is TRBV27 and J usage is TRBJ2-7; 9 bases align to TRBD1. J was trimmed by 5 bases and V by 6 bases; bases with no gene match: 8. The V gene's germline CDR1 is MNHEY and CDR2 SMNVEV (reference sequence). CDR3 length equals 14 residues. CDR3 sequence (DNA): TGTGCCAGCAGCCGGGACAGGGAGGTAAACGAGCAGTACTTC. Translating gives CASSRDREVNEQYF.

This clone was recorded only once. The chain combines TRBV25-1 with TRBJ2-5, with 7 nucleotides matching TRBD1. The junction had 1 base not matched to a gene; V was cut back by 1 base and J by 2 bases. The CDR3 loop spans 14 amino acids. The V gene's germline CDR1 is MGHDK and CDR2 SYGVNS. The CDR3 region is CASSEWGQQETQYF. The CDR3 DNA follows: TGTGCCAGCAGTGAATGGGGACAGCAAGAGACCCAGTACTTC.

V and J are TRBV12-5 and TRBJ2-4; D gene uncertain. CDR1 and CDR2 from the germline V gene are LGHNT and FRNRAP. This CDR3 has 17 residues. V was shortened by 1 base and J by 1 base, with 14 bases between the two germline ends. The CDR3 nucleotides read TGTGCTAGTGGTTTGGACTCCCCTTTTCGGGCCAAAAACATTCAGTACTTC. It codes for CASGLDSPFRAKNIQYF.